This T cell receptor (beta chain) is from a study of control samples from healthy donors and cancer patients. The table came from immunoSEQ multiplex PCR; TCRdb's copy has only in-frame clones and leaves some out. The sample includes roughly 140,000 clones, over 85% of them seen just once. The junction had 10 bases not matched to a gene; V was cut back by 6 bases and J by 2 bases. Germline V CDR1 and CDR2: MDHEN, SYDVKM. The CDR3 has 16 amino acids. This chain connects TRBV28 to TRBJ1-1; TRBD1 agrees at 9 bases. This TCR derives from a man aged 50 or older in good health. The sequenced material came from blood. This CDR3 is CASSALPGQGNTEAFF. CDR3 nucleotide sequence: TGTGCCAGCAGCGCCTTGCCGGGACAGGGAAACACTGAAGCTTTCTTT. The full variable domain, rest sourced from reference TRBV28 and TRBJ1-1, is DVKVTQSSRYLVKRTGEKVFLECVQDMDHENMFWYRQDPGLGLRLIYFSYDVKMKEKGDIPEGYSVSREKKERFSLILESASTNQTSMYLCASSALPGQGNTEAFFGQGTRLTVV.